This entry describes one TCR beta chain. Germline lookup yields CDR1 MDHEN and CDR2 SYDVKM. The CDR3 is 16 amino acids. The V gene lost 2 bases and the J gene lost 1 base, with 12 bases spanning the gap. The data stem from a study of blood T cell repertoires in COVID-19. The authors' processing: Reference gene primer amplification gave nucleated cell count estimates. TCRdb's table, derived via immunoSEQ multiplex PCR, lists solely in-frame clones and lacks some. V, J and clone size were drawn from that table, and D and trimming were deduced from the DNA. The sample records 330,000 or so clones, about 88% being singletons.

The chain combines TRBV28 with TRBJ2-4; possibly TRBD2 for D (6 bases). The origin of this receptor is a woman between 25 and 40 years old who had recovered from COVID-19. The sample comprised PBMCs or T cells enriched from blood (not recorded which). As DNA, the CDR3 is TGTGCCAGCAGTTTAAGGAGGGAGTTGGCCAAAAACATTCAGTACTTC. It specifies CASSLRRELAKNIQYF.